These T cell receptor beta chains were read from a single sample in a study of T-cell reconstitution after alpha-beta-depleted transplantation in children. Using its own MiXCR run on the PCR reads, TCRdb lists one record per CDR3 protein. In the table there are about 870,000 distinct CDR3 sequences, around 17% of which are singletons. Material: PBMCs, mostly from graft donor cells, obtained 360 days after TCRalphabeta/CD19-depleted stem cell transplant. The receptors were gathered from a male patient under 18 who had a stem cell transplant for acute lymphoblastic leukemia, so the T cells may come from the graft donor. CDR3s include the opening cysteine and the closing phenylalanine or tryptophan. D genes are given only for firm matches. Size tells how often a clone was seen (once, few, many) or the class of an expanded clone, and some rows leave it out.

v_gene	abundance	d_gene	CDR3aa
TRBV11-2	few	-	CASRLGRGGTLLSEQYF
TRBV12-5	-	-	CASGLQDFTDTQYF
TRBV3-1	few	TRBD2	CASSQDPPVLAGGLEQFF
TRBV4-2	-	-	CASSQDSWRRVQETQYF
TRBV12-3/TRBV12-4	-	TRBD2	CASSFTSGRTHNEQFF
TRBV10-2	-	TRBD2	CASREASGRPEQYF
TRBV3-1	many	TRBD2	CASSQDPGRLSYEQYF
TRBV9	few	-	CASSPRGPLTYEQYF
TRBV12-3/TRBV12-4	few	-	CASSVTLPGLLNTGELFF
TRBV18	few	-	CASSPLAQRTGTDTQYF
TRBV20-1	few	-	CSAPRNRDLRIQYF
TRBV9	-	TRBD2	CASSTGLAGGGALYEQYF
TRBV23-1	-	-	CASSQSGGNTGELFF
TRBV25-1	few	-	CASRTQGPGSLGELFF
TRBV3-1	few	-	CASSLWDNQGYTF
TRBV12-3/TRBV12-4	-	TRBD2	CASSVGLAGTPGNEQFF
TRBV27	-	TRBD2	CASSLRERNEQFF
TRBV7-9	-	-	CASSLAWSVRSHNEQFF
TRBV6-5	-	TRBD2	CASSYRERRLAGVDEQFF
TRBV15	-	-	CATSRDLGQSNTGELFF
TRBV20-1	-	TRBD2	CSAAYGLDQETQYF
TRBV20-1	-	-	CSATQGIEQFF
TRBV18	-	-	CASSPPVAQPYEQYF
TRBV5-1	many	-	CASSLGGDQPQHF
TRBV4-1	-	-	CASSQDLGALGAQVTQYF
TRBV15	many	-	CATSRDAGLLKSHYEQYF
TRBV5-1	-	-	CASSRLGTRSTDTQYF